Below are 31 T cell receptor beta chains sequenced from a single sample in a study of cytomegalovirus exposure and HLA in healthy donors. This PCR relied on a set of 60 Vbeta primers and 13 Jbeta primers. Measured with immunoSEQ multiplex PCR; TCRdb has only the in-frame clones, and not every one. The profile shows fewer than 250,000 clones, roughly 80% of them singletons. Sequenced material: PBMCs. The source of these receptors is a man younger than 40 in good health and CMV-seronegative.

The chain has TRBV6-5 and TRBJ2-2; no firm D call. The germline gives CDR1 MNHEY, CDR2 SVGAGI. The ends were cut back, 2 bases at V and 6 bases at J, with 10 bases in the middle. The CDR3 runs 14 residues. The CDR3 loop reads CASSYLPSPGELFF. Written as DNA, the CDR3 is TGTGCCAGCAGTTACCTACCCTCCCCCGGGGAGCTGTTTTTT.

This clone was detected a few times. The gene calls are TRBV5-1 and TRBJ1-1; no clear D gene. Germline loops: CDR1 SGHRS, CDR2 YFSETQ. Trimming stripped 3 bases from V and 2 bases from J, with 17 bases between. The CDR3 is made up of 16 amino acids. CDR3 loop: CASSSRGPQGNTEAFF. For the CDR3, the DNA is TGCGCCAGCAGCTCCCGAGGGCCGCAAGGAAACACTGAAGCTTTCTTT.

The CDR3 protein is CATSRGDFYGYTF. In DNA, the CDR3 is TGTGCCACCAGCAGAGGAGACTTCTATGGCTACACCTTC. V is TRBV15 and J is TRBJ1-2; no definite D call. CDR3 length: 13 amino acids. V was clipped by 1 base and J by 4 bases, with 7 bases between them. Germline CDR1 is LNHNV and CDR2 is YYDKDF (reference sequence).

CDR3 sequence reads: CASSFSGVRETQYF. As DNA, the CDR3 is TGCGCCAGCAGCTTCTCAGGGGTTCGCGAGACCCAGTACTTC. This chain uses TRBV5-1 with TRBJ2-5; possibly TRBD1 for D (6 bases). Germline values: CDR1 SGHRS, CDR2 YFSETQ. The CDR3 is 14 amino acids. Trimming stripped 2 bases from V and 5 bases from J, with 13 bases between. The full variable domain, its missing parts supplied by reference TRBV5-1 and TRBJ2-5, is KAGVTQTPRYLIKTRGQQVTLSCSPISGHRSVSWYQQTPGQGLQFLFEYFSETQRNKGNFPGRFSGRQFSNSRSEMNVSTLELGDSALYLCASSFSGVRETQYFGPGTRLLVL.

The chain recombines TRBV2 with TRBJ2-7, with 7 bases that match TRBD1. This CDR3 has 14 residues. The trim removed 6 bases at V and 0 bases at J, leaving 5 bases unmatched. CDR1 is SNHLY, CDR2 FYNNEI, per germline. The CDR3: CASRPGQSSYEQYF. In DNA form, the CDR3 reads TGTGCCAGCAGACCGGGACAGAGCTCCTACGAGCAGTACTTC. Using reference TRBV2 and TRBJ2-7 for the parts outside the CDR3, the full variable domain is EPEVTQTPSHQVTQMGQEVILRCVPISNHLYFYWYRQILGQKVEFLVSFYNNEISEKSEIFDDQFSVERPDGSNFTLKIRSTKLEDSAMYFCASRPGQSSYEQYFGPGTRLTVT.

The table lists this clone with a count of one. V and J are TRBV29-1 and TRBJ2-7, with 8 bases fitting TRBD1. The CDR3 extends over 13 amino acids. Per the germline V gene, CDR1 is SQVTM and CDR2 is ANQGSEA. V trimming: 1 base; J trimming: 4 bases; junction bases outside the gene matches: 3. The CDR3 sequence: CSVEVRQGYEQYF. The CDR3 bases are TGCAGCGTTGAAGTCAGACAGGGGTACGAGCAGTACTTC.

The chain carries TRBV5-4 and TRBJ2-5; TRBD1 aligns across 8 bases. V lost 4 bases to trimming and J lost 7 bases; unmatched junction nucleotides: 12. Germline values: CDR1 SGHNT, CDR2 YYREEE (reference sequence). The CDR3 runs to 15 residues. The CDR3 DNA sequence: TGTGCCAGCAGCCTGGGGGTGGACAGGGTTGGGACCCAGTACTTC. Encoded protein: CASSLGVDRVGTQYF.

The chain is built from TRBV30 and TRBJ2-5, with TRBD1 identical over 8 bases. The trim removed 2 bases at V and 5 bases at J, leaving 4 bases unmatched. Germline V gene data show CDR1 as GTSNPN and CDR2 as SVGIG (reference sequence). There are 13 residues in the CDR3. The CDR3 DNA reads as TGTGCCTGGAGTTGGACAGGGTGGGAGACCCAGTACTTC. Translating it yields CAWSWTGWETQYF.

The V call is TRBV4-1, the J call TRBJ1-6; tentative D call: TRBD1 (5 bases). V was clipped by 0 bases and J by 8 bases, with 11 bases between them. The CDR3 spans 15 residues. Germline V gene lookup returns CDR1 MGHRA and CDR2 YSYEKL. The CDR3 loop is CASSQDPQGDSPLHF. The DNA of the CDR3 is TGCGCCAGCAGCCAAGATCCTCAGGGCGATTCACCCCTCCACTTT.

J is TRBJ2-2 and V is TRBV7-9, with 8 bases matching TRBD1. The CDR3 totals 15 residues. Germline CDR1 and CDR2: SEHNR and FQNEAQ (reference sequence). Losses at the gene ends were 3 bases for V and 6 bases for J; bases not matched to a gene: 6. DNA for the CDR3: TGTGCCAGCAGCTTGAAGGACAGGGCTCCCGGGGAGCTGTTTTTT. Its protein is CASSLKDRAPGELFF.

This rearrangement joins TRBV19 to TRBJ1-6, with 9 bases aligning to TRBD1. The trim removed 7 bases at V and 7 bases at J, leaving 5 bases unmatched. The CDR3 loop spans 14 amino acids. The germline CDR1 and CDR2 sequences are LNHDA and SQIVND (reference sequence). CDR3 in amino acids: CASTWTGANSPLHF. DNA for the CDR3: TGTGCCAGTACCTGGACAGGGGCGAATTCACCCCTCCACTTT. Supplemented by reference TRBV19 and TRBJ1-6, the full variable domain reads DGGITQSPKYLFRKEGQNVTLSCEQNLNHDAMYWYRQDPGQGLRLIYYSQIVNDFQKGDIAEGYSVSREKKESFPLTVTSAQKNPTAFYLCASTWTGANSPLHFGNGTRLTVT.

This clone was observed a few times. V and J are TRBV7-3 and TRBJ1-5, with D possibly TRBD1 on 5 matching bases. The germline V and J ends were trimmed by 4 bases and 11 bases, with 15 bases remaining between them. The length of the CDR3 is 13 residues. Germline values: CDR1 SGHTA, CDR2 FQGTGA. The CDR3 loop reads CASSWEGSRTQHF. As DNA, the CDR3 is TGTGCCAGCAGCTGGGAGGGGAGTAGGACCCAGCATTTT.

V usage is TRBV19 and J usage is TRBJ1-2; D is possibly TRBD1 (5 bases). Trimming left V 6 bases short and J 10 bases short, with 21 bases between. Germline CDR1 reads LNHDA; CDR2 reads SQIVND (reference sequence). CDR3 length: 14 residues. The CDR3 here is CASSPNWQGAYYTF. The CDR3 DNA reads TGTGCCAGTAGCCCGAATTGGCAGGGTGCCTACTACACCTTC.

The J gene is TRBJ2-5, the V gene TRBV2; 9 bases align to TRBD1. Judging by the DNA end, TRBJ2-7 fits better; the J call may be wrong. The CDR3 sequence is 15 residues long. Germline CDR1 reads SNHLY; CDR2 reads FYNNEI. The CDR3 spells CASRKQGAGSYEQYF. The CDR3, as DNA: TGTGCCAGCAGAAAACAGGGGGCCGGATCCTACGAGCAGTACTTC.

This clone was seen more than once but under ten times. The rearrangement joins TRBV5-6 to TRBJ2-4, with D possibly being TRBD2 (6 bases). This CDR3 comprises 14 residues. The germline V gene encodes CDR1 SGHDT and CDR2 YYEEEE. V was shortened by 3 bases and J by 0 bases, with 7 bases between the two germline ends. The CDR3 protein is CASSSRGAKNIQYF. The CDR3 DNA reads TGTGCCAGCAGCTCGCGGGGAGCCAAAAACATTCAGTACTTC.

This rearrangement joins TRBV19 to TRBJ1-3; D is undetermined. V shed 3 bases and J shed 0 bases, with 9 bases lying between them. CDR1 is LNHDA, CDR2 SQIVND, per germline (reference sequence). The CDR3 totals 15 residues. The DNA of the CDR3 is TGTGCCAGTAGTATGAACAGTCCCTCTGGAAACACCATATATTTT. Translated: CASSMNSPSGNTIYF.

This clone was counted once. This chain connects TRBV5-1 to TRBJ2-5; 8 nucleotides line up with TRBD2. V shed 3 bases and J 3 bases; nucleotides not matched to a gene: 7. This CDR3 has 15 amino acids. Germline V gene lookup returns CDR1 SGHRS and CDR2 YFSETQ. CDR3 nucleotide sequence: TGCGCCAGCAGCTCATCCGGGACTAGAGAAGAGACCCAGTACTTC. This gives the protein CASSSSGTREETQYF.

Only one count was recorded for this clone. The V gene is TRBV7-6, the J gene TRBJ1-2, with D unclear. V lost 4 bases, J lost 6 bases, and 12 bases lay in between. The CDR3 is 13 residues long. Germline values: CDR1 SGHVS, CDR2 FNYEAQ. CDR3 protein: CASSSDITDGYTF. The CDR3 DNA reads TGTGCCAGCAGCTCTGACATAACTGATGGCTACACCTTC.

This chain links TRBV5-1 with TRBJ1-1; D is unresolved. V lost 1 base and J lost 3, with 13 bases in between. The CDR3 is 15 amino acids. Germline V gene lookup returns CDR1 SGHRS and CDR2 YFSETQ. CDR3 residues: CASSLTSEMDTEAFF. CDR3 sequence (DNA): TGCGCCAGCAGCTTGACGTCGGAGATGGACACTGAAGCTTTCTTT.

This clone was counted a few times. This chain links TRBV7-9 with TRBJ2-1, with D possibly matching TRBD2 (5 bases). Between the trimmed V and J ends, which lost 7 bases and 12 bases, there was a span of 13 bases. CDR3 length: 11 amino acids. Germline CDR1 and CDR2: SEHNR and FQNEAQ (reference sequence). The CDR3 reads CASTVPEGQFF. DNA of the CDR3: TGTGCCAGCACCGTGCCTGAGGGGCAGTTCTTC.

The CDR3 sequence is CASRGRVWNQQGDEQYF. In DNA form, the CDR3 reads TGCGCCAGCAGGGGTCGGGTTTGGAACCAACAGGGGGACGAGCAGTACTTC. This chain uses TRBV5-1 with TRBJ2-7, with 8 bases lining up with TRBD1. The CDR3 loop spans 17 amino acids. Germline-derived CDR1 and CDR2 are SGHRS and YFSETQ. V trimming: 5 bases; J trimming: 5 bases; junction bases outside the gene matches: 18.

The chain uses TRBV6-1 and TRBJ2-7, with unresolved D. The V gene lost 3 bases and the J gene lost 1 base, with 13 bases spanning the gap. The CDR3 runs 15 residues. CDR1 MNHNS and CDR2 SASEGT come from the germline V gene. The DNA for the CDR3 is TGTGCCAGCAGTGAGGTTCCCAGTCTTTCCTACGAGCAGTACTTC. This gives the protein CASSEVPSLSYEQYF.

The chain combines TRBV19 with TRBJ2-1, with 9 bases that match TRBD2. The V gene end was trimmed by 5 bases and the J gene end by 0 bases; junction bases not matched to a gene: 14. The CDR3 has 19 amino acids. Germline V gene data show CDR1 as LNHDA and CDR2 as SQIVND (reference sequence). CDR3 protein: CASSVTSAGGRSSYNEQFF. The CDR3 DNA reads as TGTGCCAGTAGTGTTACATCAGCGGGGGGCCGGAGCTCCTACAATGAGCAGTTCTTC.

CDR3 region: CASSIDNYEQYF. CDR3 bases: TGCGCCAGCAGCATTGACAACTACGAGCAGTACTTC. This chain joins TRBV5-1 and TRBJ2-7; no definite D call. The germline V and J ends were trimmed by 4 bases and 3 bases, with 8 bases remaining between them. This CDR3 spans 12 amino acids. In germline, CDR1 is SGHRS, CDR2 YFSETQ. The variable domain in full, with the rest retrieved from reference TRBV5-1 and TRBJ2-7, is KAGVTQTPRYLIKTRGQQVTLSCSPISGHRSVSWYQQTPGQGLQFLFEYFSETQRNKGNFPGRFSGRQFSNSRSEMNVSTLELGDSALYLCASSIDNYEQYFGPGTRLTVT.

The chain links TRBV15 to TRBJ1-2; no clear D gene. Germline CDR1 and CDR2: LNHNV and YYDKDF (reference sequence). V lost 0 bases and J 3 bases, leaving 14 bases between the germline ends. The length of the CDR3 is 16 residues. CDR3 amino acids: CATSRDFGEWDYGYTF. In DNA, the CDR3 is TGTGCCACCAGCAGAGATTTCGGGGAATGGGACTATGGCTACACCTTC.

This clone was seen more than once but under ten times. This rearrangement joins TRBV7-9 to TRBJ1-1; no firm D call. Germline lookup yields CDR1 SEHNR and CDR2 FQNEAQ (reference sequence). The V end was cut by 7 bases, the J end by 2 bases, with 8 bases between. The CDR3 runs 12 residues. The chain's CDR3 is CASTTVNTEAFF. The DNA for the CDR3 is TGTGCCAGCACTACAGTAAACACTGAAGCTTTCTTT.

The V gene is TRBV12-5, the J gene TRBJ2-7, with TRBD2 matching 9 bases. The CDR3 is 17 amino acids. Germline values: CDR1 LGHNT, CDR2 FRNRAP. V shed 8 bases and J 0 bases; nucleotides not matched to a gene: 14. CDR3 coding DNA: TGTGCTAGTCCGCCGACGTTAAGCGGGGGGTGCTCCTACGAGCAGTACTTC. Protein: CASPPTLSGGCSYEQYF.

This sequence joins TRBV6-1 and TRBJ1-2; D ambiguous. The CDR3 runs 11 residues. Per germline, CDR1 MNHNS and CDR2 SASEGT. With 5 bases removed from V and 2 bases from J, the gap between germline ends came to 3 bases. The CDR3 region is CASSLNYGYTF. CDR3 in DNA: TGTGCCAGCAGTCTAAACTATGGCTACACCTTC.

This sequence joins TRBV10-3 and TRBJ2-3; 8 bases line up with TRBD2. The ends lost 7 bases at V and 7 bases at J; junction bases unmatched: 10. Germline CDR1 reads ENHRY; CDR2 reads SYGVKD. The CDR3 extends over 14 amino acids. As DNA, the CDR3 is TGTGCCATCACCGACCGGGGGGGTCAAAATACGCAGTATTTT. Amino acid sequence: CAITDRGGQNTQYF.

J is TRBJ1-2 and V is TRBV27; 7 bases match TRBD1. The CDR3 extends over 13 amino acids. The germline V gene encodes CDR1 MNHEY and CDR2 SMNVEV (reference sequence). J lost 5 bases, V lost 3 bases, and 3 bases had no gene match. The CDR3 coding sequence is TGTGCCAGCAGTTTTACAGGGGCTTATGGCTACACCTTC. This codes for CASSFTGAYGYTF.

The CDR3 nucleotides are TGTGCCATCAGCACGGAGACCAACTATGGCTACACCTTC. Translating it yields CAISTETNYGYTF. The genes are TRBV10-3 and TRBJ1-2; D is uncertain. Germline CDR1 ENHRY, CDR2 SYGVKD. CDR3 size: 13 residues. V gave up 6 bases and J gave up 2 bases, with 10 bases separating them.